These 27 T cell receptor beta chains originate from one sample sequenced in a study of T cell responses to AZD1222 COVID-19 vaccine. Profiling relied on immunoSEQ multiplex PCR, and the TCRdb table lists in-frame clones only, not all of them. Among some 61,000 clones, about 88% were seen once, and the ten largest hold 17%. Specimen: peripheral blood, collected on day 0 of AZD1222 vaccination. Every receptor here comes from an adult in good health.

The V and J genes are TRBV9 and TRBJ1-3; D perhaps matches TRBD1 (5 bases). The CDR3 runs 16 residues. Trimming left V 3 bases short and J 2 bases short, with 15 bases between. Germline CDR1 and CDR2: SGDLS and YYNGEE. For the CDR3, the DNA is TGTGCCAGCAGCGCCCGAGCAGGGTGGGCTGGAAACACCATATATTTT. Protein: CASSARAGWAGNTIYF. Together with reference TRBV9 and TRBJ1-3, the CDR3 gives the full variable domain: DSGVTQTPKHLITATGQRVTLRCSPRSGDLSVYWYQQSLDQGLQFLIQYYNGEERAKGNILERFSAQQFPDLHSELNLSSLELGDSALYFCASSARAGWAGNTIYFGEGSWLTVV.

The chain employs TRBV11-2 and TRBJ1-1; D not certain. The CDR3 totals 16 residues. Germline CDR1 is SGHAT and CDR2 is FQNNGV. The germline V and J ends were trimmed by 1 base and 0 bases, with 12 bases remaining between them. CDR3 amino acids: CASSLVAFLVNTEAFF. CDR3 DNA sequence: TGTGCCAGCAGCTTAGTAGCCTTCTTGGTGAACACTGAAGCTTTCTTT.

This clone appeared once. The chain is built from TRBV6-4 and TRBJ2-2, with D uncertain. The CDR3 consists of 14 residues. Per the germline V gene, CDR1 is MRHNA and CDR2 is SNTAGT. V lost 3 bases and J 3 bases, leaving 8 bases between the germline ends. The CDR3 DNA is TGTGCCAGCAGTGAAGGCAGCTACACCGGGGAGCTGTTTTTT. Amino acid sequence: CASSEGSYTGELFF.

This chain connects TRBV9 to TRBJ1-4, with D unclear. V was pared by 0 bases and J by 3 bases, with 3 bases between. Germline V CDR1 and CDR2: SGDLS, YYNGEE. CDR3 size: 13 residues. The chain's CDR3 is CASSVDPNEKLFF. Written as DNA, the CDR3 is TGTGCCAGCAGCGTAGACCCTAATGAAAAACTGTTTTTT.

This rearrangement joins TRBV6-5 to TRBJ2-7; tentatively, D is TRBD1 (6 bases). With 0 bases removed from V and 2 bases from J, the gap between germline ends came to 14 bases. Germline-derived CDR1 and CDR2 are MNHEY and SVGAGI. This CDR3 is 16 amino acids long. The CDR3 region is CASSYSAGRGTYEQYF. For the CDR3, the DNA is TGTGCCAGCAGTTACTCGGCTGGCAGGGGTACCTACGAGCAGTACTTC.

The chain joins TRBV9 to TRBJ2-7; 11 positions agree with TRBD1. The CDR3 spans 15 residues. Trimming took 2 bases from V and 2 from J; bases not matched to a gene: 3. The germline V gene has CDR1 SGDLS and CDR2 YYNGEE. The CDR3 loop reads CASSVGTGGTYEQYF. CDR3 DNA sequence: TGTGCCAGCAGCGTCGGGACAGGGGGGACCTACGAGCAGTACTTC.

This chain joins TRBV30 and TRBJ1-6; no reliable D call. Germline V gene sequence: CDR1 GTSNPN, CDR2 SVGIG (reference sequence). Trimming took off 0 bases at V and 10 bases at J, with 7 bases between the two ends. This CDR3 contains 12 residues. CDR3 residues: CAWSVFISPLHF. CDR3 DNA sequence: TGTGCCTGGAGTGTATTCATCTCACCCCTCCACTTT.

CDR3 protein: CASWETDLYGYTF. The CDR3 DNA follows: TGTGCCAGTTGGGAGACAGACCTCTATGGCTACACCTTC. The chain recombines TRBV19 with TRBJ1-2, with a tentative D call TRBD1 (5 bases). The V and J ends lost 8 bases and 4 bases respectively, with 14 bases between them. The CDR3 length is 13 residues. Looked up from germline, CDR1 is LNHDA and CDR2 is SQIVND (reference sequence).

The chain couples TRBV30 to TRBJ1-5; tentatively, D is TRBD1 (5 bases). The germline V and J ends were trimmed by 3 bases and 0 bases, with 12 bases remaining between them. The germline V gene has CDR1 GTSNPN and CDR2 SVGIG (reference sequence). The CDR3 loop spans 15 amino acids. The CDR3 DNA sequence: TGTGCCTGGAGAGGGACGGATTATAGCAATCAGCCCCAGCATTTT. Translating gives CAWRGTDYSNQPQHF.

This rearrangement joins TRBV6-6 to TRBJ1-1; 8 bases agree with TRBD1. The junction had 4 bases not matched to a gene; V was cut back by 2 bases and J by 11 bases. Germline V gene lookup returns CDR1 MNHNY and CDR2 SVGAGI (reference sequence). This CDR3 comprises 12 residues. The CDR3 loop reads CASSYPTGDAFF. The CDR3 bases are TGTGCCAGCAGTTACCCGACAGGGGATGCTTTCTTT.

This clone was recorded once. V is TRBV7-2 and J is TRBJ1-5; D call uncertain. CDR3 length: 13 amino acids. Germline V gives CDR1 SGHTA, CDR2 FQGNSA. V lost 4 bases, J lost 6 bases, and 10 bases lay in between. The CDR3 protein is CASSYLPVQPQHF. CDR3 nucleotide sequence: TGTGCCAGCAGCTATCTACCGGTTCAGCCCCAGCATTTT.

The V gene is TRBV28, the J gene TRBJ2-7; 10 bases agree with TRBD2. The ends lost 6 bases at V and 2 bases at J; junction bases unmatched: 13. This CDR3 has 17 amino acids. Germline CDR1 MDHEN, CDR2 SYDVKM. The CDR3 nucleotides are TGTGCCAGCAGCCCCCTCACGGGACTAGCGAGGACCTACGAGCAGTACTTC. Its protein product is CASSPLTGLARTYEQYF.

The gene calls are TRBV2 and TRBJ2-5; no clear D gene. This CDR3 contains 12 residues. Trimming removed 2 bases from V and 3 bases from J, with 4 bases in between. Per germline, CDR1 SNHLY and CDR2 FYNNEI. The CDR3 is CASSETKETQYF. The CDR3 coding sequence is TGTGCCAGCAGTGAAACGAAAGAGACCCAGTACTTC.

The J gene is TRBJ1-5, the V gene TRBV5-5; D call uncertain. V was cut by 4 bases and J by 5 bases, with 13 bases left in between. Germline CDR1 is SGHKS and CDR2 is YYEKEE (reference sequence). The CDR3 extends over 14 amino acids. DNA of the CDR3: TGTGCCAGCAGCCACGGTGGAGGCGATCAGCCCCAGCATTTT. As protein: CASSHGGGDQPQHF.

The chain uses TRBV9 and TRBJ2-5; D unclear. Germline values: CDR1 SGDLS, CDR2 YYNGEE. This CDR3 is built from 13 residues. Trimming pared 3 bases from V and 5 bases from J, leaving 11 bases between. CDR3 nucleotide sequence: TGTGCCAGCAGCGGAGTCCTCGGGGAGACCCAGTACTTC. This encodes CASSGVLGETQYF.

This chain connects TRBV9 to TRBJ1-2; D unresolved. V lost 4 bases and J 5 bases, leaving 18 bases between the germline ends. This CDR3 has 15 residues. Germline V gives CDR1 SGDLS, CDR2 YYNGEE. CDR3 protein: CASSLSAGGIYGYTF. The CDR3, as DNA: TGTGCCAGCAGCCTGAGCGCGGGAGGGATATATGGCTACACCTTC.

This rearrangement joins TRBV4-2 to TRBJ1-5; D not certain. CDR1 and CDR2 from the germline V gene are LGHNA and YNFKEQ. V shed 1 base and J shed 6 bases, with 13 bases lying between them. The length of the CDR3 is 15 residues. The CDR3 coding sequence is TGTGCCAGCAGCCAAGTGCAGGTTTGGGGTCAGCCCCAGCATTTT. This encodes CASSQVQVWGQPQHF.

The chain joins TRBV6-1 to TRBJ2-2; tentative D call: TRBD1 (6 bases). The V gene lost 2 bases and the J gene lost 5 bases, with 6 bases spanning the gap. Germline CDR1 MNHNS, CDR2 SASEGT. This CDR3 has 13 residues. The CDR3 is CASSETGTGELFF. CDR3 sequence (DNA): TGTGCCAGCAGTGAAACAGGGACCGGGGAGCTGTTTTTT.

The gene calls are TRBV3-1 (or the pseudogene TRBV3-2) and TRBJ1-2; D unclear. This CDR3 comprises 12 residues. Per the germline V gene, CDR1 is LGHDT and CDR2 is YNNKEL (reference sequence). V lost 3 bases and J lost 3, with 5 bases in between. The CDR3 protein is CASSQGDYGYTF. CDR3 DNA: TGTGCCAGCAGCCAGGGCGACTATGGCTACACCTTC.

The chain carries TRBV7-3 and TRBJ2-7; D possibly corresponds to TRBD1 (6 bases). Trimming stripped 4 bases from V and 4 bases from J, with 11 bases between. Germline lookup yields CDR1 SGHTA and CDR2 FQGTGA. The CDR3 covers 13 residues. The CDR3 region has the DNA TGTGCCAGCAGCTCGAGTAGGGGGTACGAGCAGTACTTC. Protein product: CASSSSRGYEQYF.

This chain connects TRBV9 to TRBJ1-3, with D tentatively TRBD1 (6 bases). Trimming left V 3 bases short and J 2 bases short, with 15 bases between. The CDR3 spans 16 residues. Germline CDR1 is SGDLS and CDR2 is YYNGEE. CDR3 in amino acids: CASSDTGLLAGNTIYF. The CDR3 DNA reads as TGTGCCAGCAGCGATACAGGGCTGTTGGCTGGAAACACCATATATTTT.

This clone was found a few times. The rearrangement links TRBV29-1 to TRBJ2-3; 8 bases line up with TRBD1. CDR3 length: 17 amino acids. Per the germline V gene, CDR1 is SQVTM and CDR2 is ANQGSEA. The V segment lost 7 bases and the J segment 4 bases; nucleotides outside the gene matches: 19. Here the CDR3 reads CSATWADWTGRPDTQYF. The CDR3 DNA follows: TGCAGCGCTACCTGGGCGGATTGGACAGGGAGGCCAGATACGCAGTATTTT.

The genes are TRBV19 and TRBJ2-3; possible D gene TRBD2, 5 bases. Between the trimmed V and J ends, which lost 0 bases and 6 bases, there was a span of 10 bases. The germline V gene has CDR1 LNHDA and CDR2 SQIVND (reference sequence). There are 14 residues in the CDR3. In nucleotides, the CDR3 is TGTGCCAGTAGTATAGATCATGGAGGCGATACGCAGTATTTT. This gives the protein CASSIDHGGDTQYF.

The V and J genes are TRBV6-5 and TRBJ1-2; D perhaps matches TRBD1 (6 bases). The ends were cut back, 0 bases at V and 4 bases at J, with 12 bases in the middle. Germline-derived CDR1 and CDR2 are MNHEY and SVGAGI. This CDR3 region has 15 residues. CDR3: CASSYSYGQSYGYTF. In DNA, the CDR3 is TGTGCCAGCAGTTACTCTTACGGACAGAGCTATGGCTACACCTTC.

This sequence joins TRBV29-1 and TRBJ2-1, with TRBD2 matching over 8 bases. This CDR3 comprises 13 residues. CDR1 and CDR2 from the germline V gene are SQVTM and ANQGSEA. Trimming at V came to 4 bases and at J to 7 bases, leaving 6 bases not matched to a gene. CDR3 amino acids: CSVAGGLENEQFF. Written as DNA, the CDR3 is TGCAGCGTTGCGGGGGGGCTAGAGAATGAGCAGTTCTTC.

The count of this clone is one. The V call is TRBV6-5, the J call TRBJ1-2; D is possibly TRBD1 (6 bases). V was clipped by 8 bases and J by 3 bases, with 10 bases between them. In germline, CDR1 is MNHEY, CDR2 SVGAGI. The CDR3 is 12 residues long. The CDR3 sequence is CASLTGHYGYTF. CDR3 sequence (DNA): TGTGCCAGCCTAACAGGGCACTATGGCTACACCTTC.

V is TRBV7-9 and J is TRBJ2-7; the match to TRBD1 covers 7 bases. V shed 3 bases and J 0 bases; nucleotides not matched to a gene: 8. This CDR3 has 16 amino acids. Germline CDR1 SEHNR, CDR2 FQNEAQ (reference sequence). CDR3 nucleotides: TGTGCCAGCAGCTTCTTAGGGGGCTCTGGCTCCTACGAGCAGTACTTC. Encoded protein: CASSFLGGSGSYEQYF. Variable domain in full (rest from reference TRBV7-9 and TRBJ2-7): DTGVSQNPRHKITKRGQNVTFRCDPISEHNRLYWYRQTLGQGPEFLTYFQNEAQLEKSRLLSDRFSAERPKGSFSTLEIQRTEQGDSAMYLCASSFLGGSGSYEQYFGPGTRLTVT.